The sequence of this TCR beta chain was determined in a study of T cells after yellow fever vaccination. Whole-study results and caveats: Only a minor proportion of clonotypes was detected across both CD4 and CD8 compartments. The study noted that FACS-sorted repertoires could contain abundant clonotypes contaminating from the bulk population. A large majority of primary-vaccination clones showed up again after the booster (under 98% CD4, around 90% CD8).

5'RACE template switching generated TCR cDNA, adding a universal primer site and UMIs. TCRdb recomputed calls from the 5' RACE reads with MiXCR, one row per CDR3 protein. The sample carries 450,000 to 650,000 distinct CDR3 sequences, roughly 14% recorded once. This clonotype was seen a few times. As yet, its antigen is unknown. CDR1 is DFQATT and CDR2 is SNEGSKA in the germline V gene (reference sequence). The CDR3 extends over 11 amino acids. Trimming cost V 5 bases and J 5 bases, with 10 bases left between them. The TCR originated in a man aged 25-40 years who received the YFV17D yellow fever vaccine. The sample consisted of PBMCs, taken on the day of the yellow fever booster vaccination. This rearrangement joins TRBV20-1 to TRBJ2-7, with D possibly being TRBD1 (5 bases). CDR3 DNA sequence: TGCAGTGCTGCTCAGGGTAACGAGCAGTACTTC. It encodes CSAAQGNEQYF.